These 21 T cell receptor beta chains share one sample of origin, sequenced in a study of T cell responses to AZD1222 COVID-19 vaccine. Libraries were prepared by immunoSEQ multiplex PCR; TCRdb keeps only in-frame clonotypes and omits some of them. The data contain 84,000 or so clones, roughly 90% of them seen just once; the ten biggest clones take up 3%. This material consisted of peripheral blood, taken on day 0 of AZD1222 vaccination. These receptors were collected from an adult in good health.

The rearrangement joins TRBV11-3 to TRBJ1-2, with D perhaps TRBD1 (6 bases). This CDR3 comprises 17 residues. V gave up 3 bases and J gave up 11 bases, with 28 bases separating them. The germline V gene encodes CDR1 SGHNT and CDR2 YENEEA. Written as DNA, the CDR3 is TGTGCCAGCAGCTTGCCACTGAGTAAGGGGGAAAGAGAAGTATACACCTTC. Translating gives CASSLPLSKGEREVYTF.

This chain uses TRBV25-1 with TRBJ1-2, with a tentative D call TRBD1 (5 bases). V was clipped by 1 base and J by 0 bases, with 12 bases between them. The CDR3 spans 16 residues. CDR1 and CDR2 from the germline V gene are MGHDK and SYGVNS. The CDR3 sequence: CASSESGEAPNYGYTF. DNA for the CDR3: TGTGCCAGCAGTGAATCGGGGGAGGCGCCTAACTATGGCTACACCTTC.

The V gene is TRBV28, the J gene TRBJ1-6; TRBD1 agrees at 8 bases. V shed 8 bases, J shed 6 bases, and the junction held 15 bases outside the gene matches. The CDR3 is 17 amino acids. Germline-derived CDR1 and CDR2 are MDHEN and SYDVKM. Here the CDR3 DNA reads TGTGCCAGCCGATACCGGGCAGGGGGCGCGGGTAATTCACCCCTCCACTTT. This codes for CASRYRAGGAGNSPLHF.

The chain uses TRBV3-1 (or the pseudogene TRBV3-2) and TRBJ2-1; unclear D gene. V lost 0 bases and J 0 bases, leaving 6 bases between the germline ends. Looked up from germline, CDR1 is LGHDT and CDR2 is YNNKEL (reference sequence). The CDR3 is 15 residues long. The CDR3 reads CASSQEESSYNEQFF. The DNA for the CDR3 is TGTGCCAGCAGCCAAGAGGAGAGCTCCTACAATGAGCAGTTCTTC.

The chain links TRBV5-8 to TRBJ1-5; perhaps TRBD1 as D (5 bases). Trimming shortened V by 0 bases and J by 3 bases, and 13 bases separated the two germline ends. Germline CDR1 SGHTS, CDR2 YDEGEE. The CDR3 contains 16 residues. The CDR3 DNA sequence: TGTGCCAGCAGCTTGGGGTGGGGCAGGGACAATCAGCCCCAGCATTTT. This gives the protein CASSLGWGRDNQPQHF.

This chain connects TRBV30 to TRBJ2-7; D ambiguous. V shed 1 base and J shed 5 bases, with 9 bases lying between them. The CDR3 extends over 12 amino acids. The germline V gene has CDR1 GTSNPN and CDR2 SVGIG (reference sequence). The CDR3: CAWSALGNEQYF. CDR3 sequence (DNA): TGTGCCTGGAGTGCGCTGGGGAACGAGCAGTACTTC. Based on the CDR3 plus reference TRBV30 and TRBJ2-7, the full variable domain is SQTIHQWPATLVQPVGSPLSLECTVEGTSNPNLYWYRQAAGRGLQLLFYSVGIGQISSEVPQNLSASRPQDRQFILSSKKLLLSDSGFYLCAWSALGNEQYFGPGTRLTVT.

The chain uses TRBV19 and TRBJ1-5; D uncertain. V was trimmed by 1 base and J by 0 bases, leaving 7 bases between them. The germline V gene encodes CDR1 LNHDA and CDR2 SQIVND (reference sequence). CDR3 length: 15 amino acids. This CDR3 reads CASSIVAYSNQPQHF. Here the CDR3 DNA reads TGTGCCAGTAGTATAGTCGCCTATAGCAATCAGCCCCAGCATTTT.

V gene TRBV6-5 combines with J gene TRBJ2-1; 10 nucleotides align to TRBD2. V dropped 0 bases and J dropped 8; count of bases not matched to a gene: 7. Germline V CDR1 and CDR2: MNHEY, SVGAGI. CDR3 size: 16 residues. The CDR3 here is CASSYSIAGGFDEQFF. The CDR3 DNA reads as TGTGCCAGCAGTTACTCGATAGCGGGGGGCTTTGATGAGCAGTTCTTC.

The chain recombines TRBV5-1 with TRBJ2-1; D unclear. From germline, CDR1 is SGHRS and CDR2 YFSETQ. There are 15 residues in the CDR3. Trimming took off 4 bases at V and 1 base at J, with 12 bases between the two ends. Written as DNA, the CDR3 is TGCGCCAGCAGCGACCCTAGTAGTTCCTACAATGAGCAGTTCTTC. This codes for CASSDPSSSYNEQFF.

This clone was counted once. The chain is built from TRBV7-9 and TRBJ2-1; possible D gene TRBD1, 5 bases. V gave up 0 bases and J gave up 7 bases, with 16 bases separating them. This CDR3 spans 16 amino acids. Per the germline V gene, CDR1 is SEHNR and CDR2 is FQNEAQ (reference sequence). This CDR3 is CASSLARGSGLNEQFF. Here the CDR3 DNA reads TGTGCCAGCAGCTTAGCCCGAGGATCAGGGTTAAATGAGCAGTTCTTC. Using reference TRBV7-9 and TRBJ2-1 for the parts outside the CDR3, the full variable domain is DTGVSQNPRHKITKRGQNVTFRCDPISEHNRLYWYRQTLGQGPEFLTYFQNEAQLEKSRLLSDRFSAERPKGSFSTLEIQRTEQGDSAMYLCASSLARGSGLNEQFFGPGTRLTVL.

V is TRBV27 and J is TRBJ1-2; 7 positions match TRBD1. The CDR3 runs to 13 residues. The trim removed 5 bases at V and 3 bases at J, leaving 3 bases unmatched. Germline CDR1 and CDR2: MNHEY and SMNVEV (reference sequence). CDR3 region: CASSDGQDYGYTF. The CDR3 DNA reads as TGTGCCAGCAGTGACGGACAGGACTATGGCTACACCTTC.

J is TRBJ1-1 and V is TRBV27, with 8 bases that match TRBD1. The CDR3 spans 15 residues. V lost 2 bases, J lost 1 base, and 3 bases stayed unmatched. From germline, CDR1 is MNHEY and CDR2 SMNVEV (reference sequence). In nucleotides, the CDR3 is TGTGCCAGCAGTTTACGACAGGGGAGGAACACTGAAGCTTTCTTT. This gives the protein CASSLRQGRNTEAFF.

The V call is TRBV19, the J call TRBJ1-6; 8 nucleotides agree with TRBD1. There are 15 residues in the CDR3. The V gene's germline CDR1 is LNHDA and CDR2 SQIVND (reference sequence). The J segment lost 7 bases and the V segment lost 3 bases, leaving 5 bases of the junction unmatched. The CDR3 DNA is TGTGCCAGTAGTATGGACAGGGAGGACAATTCACCCCTCCACTTT. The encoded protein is CASSMDREDNSPLHF.

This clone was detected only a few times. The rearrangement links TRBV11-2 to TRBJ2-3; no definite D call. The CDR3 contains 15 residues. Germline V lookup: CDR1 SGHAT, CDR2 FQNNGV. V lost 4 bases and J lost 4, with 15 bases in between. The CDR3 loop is CASSSSQLRSDTQYF. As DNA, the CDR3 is TGTGCCAGCAGCTCCTCCCAGTTGCGTTCAGATACGCAGTATTTT.

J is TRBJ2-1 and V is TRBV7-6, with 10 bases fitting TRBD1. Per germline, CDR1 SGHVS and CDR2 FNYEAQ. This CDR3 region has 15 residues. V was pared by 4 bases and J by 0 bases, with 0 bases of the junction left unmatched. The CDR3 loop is CASSWTGGSYNEQFF. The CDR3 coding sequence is TGTGCCAGCAGCTGGACAGGGGGCTCCTACAATGAGCAGTTCTTC.

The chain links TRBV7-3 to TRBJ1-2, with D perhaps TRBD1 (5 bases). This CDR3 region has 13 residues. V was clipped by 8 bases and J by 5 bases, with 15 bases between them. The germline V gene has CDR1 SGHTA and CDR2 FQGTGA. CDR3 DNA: TGTGCCAGCCGGGACGGGGAGTGGTATGGCTACACCTTC. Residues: CASRDGEWYGYTF.

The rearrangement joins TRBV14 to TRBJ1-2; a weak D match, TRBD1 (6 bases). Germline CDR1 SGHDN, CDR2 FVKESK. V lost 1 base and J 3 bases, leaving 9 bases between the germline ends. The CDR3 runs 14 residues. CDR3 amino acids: CASSQGTEYYGYTF. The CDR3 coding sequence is TGTGCCAGCAGCCAAGGGACAGAGTACTATGGCTACACCTTC. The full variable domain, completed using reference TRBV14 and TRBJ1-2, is EAGVTQFPSHSVIEKGQTVTLRCDPISGHDNLYWYRRVMGKEIKFLLHFVKESKQDESGMPNNRFLAERTGGTYSTLKVQPAELEDSGVYFCASSQGTEYYGYTFGSGTRLTVV.

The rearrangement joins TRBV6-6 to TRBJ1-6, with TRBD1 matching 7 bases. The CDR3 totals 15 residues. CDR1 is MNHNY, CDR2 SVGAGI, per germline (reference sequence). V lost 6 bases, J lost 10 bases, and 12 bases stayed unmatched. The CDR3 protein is CASRPAQGIGSPLHF. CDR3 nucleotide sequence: TGTGCCAGCAGACCCGCACAGGGGATCGGATCACCCCTCCACTTT.

The CDR3 spells CASSFTPNQPQHF. The CDR3 coding sequence is TGTGCCAGCAGTTTTACCCCCAATCAGCCCCAGCATTTT. This chain connects TRBV27 to TRBJ1-5; no reliable D call. Between the trimmed V and J ends, which lost 3 bases and 3 bases, there was a span of 6 bases. This CDR3 is built from 13 residues. Germline lookup yields CDR1 MNHEY and CDR2 SMNVEV (reference sequence).

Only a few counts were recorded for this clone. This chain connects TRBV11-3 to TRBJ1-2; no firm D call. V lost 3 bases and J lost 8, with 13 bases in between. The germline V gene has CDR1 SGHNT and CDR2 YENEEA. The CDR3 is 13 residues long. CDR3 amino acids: CASSFGDGGGYTF. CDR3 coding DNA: TGTGCCAGCAGCTTTGGAGACGGCGGGGGCTACACCTTC.

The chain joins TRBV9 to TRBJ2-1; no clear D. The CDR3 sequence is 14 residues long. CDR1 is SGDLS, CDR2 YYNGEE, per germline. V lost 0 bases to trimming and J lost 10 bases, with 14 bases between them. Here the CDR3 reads CASSVGVPEREQFF. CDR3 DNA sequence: TGTGCCAGCAGCGTAGGGGTCCCCGAGAGGGAGCAGTTCTTC. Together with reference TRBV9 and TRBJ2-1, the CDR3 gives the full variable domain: DSGVTQTPKHLITATGQRVTLRCSPRSGDLSVYWYQQSLDQGLQFLIQYYNGEERAKGNILERFSAQQFPDLHSELNLSSLELGDSALYFCASSVGVPEREQFFGPGTRLTVL.